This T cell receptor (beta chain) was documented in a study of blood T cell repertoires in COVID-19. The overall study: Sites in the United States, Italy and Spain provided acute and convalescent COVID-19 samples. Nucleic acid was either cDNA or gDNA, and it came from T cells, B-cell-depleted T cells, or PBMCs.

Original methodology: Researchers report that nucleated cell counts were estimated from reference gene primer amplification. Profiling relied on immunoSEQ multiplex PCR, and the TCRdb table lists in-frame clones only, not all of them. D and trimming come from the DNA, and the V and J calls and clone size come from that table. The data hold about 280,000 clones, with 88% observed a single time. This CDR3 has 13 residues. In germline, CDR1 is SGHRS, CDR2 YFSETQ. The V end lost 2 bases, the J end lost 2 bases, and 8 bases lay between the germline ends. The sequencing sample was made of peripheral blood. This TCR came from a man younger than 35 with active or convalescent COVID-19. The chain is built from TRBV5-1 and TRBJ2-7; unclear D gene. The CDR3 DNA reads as TGCGCCAGCAGCTTTGCAGGAACCTACGAGCAGTACTTC. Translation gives CASSFAGTYEQYF.